Listed below are T cell receptor beta chains from one sample, sequenced in a study of T cell responses to AZD1222 COVID-19 vaccine. Produced via immunoSEQ multiplex PCR; TCRdb's table is partial and in-frame only. The top ten clones hold roughly 1.2% of a sample with 150,000 or so clones, just over 90% of them seen once. This specimen consisted of peripheral blood, obtained 28 days after the second AZD1222 dose. The receptors stem from an adult who received the AZD1222 COVID-19 vaccine. The CDR3 runs from the conserved cysteine through the conserved F or W. The D gene is left open where the match is weak. A clone size is listed for some rows: how often the clone was seen (once, few, many), or a class if it is expanded.

j_call cdr3_length v_call clone_size d_call cdr3_nt cdr3_aa
TRBJ1-4 13 TRBV28 few NA TGTGCCAGCAGCCAAGGGACATACGAAAAACTGTTTTTT CASSQGTYEKLFF
TRBJ2-1 12 TRBV12-3/TRBV12-4 NA NA TGTGCCAGCAGTTTAGAGAGGAGGTCCCAGTTCTTC CASSLERRSQFF
TRBJ2-2 13 TRBV12-3/TRBV12-4 NA NA NA CASSSSDTGELFF
TRBJ1-1 15 TRBV13 once TRBD1 TGTGCCAGCAGCTCTTCACCCGGGACAGGCTCTGAAGCTTTCTTT CASSSSPGTGSEAFF
TRBJ2-2 13 TRBV2 NA NA TGTGCCAGCAGTGAGCAGGGATTCGGGGAGCTGTTTTTT CASSEQGFGELFF
TRBJ2-1 16 TRBV3-1/TRBV3-2 NA TRBD2 TGTGCCAGCAGCCAACCTAGCGGGGGTTCCTACAATGAGCAGTTCTTC CASSQPSGGSYNEQFF
TRBJ1-3 11 TRBV20-1 NA NA TGCAGTGCGAGGGGCGAAAACACCATATATTTT CSARGENTIYF
TRBJ2-2 15 TRBV2 NA TRBD1 TGTGCCAGCAGGAGGGACAGGGTGGGGGCCGGGGAGCTGTTTTTT CASRRDRVGAGELFF
TRBJ2-1 13 TRBV6-5 NA NA TGTGCCAGCAGCGAGAGCCGAAACAATGAGCAGTTCTTC CASSESRNNEQFF
TRBJ2-1 16 TRBV7-8 NA TRBD2 TGTGCCAGCAGCCAGGGACTAGCGGGGACAAACAATGAGCAGTTCTTC CASSQGLAGTNNEQFF
TRBJ1-1 14 TRBV19 NA NA TGTGCCAGTAGTACCATGGACAGAGGGACTGAAGCTTTCTTT CASSTMDRGTEAFF
TRBJ2-3 15 TRBV7-3 NA NA TGTGCCAGCAGCTTAATGGGGGGACCCACAGATACGCAGTATTTT CASSLMGGPTDTQYF
TRBJ1-6 14 TRBV5-6 NA NA TGTGCCAGCAGCCCCGGGGAGGGCTATTCACCCCTCCACTTT CASSPGEGYSPLHF
TRBJ1-1 13 TRBV27 NA NA TGTGCCAGCAGTTTACAGGGCGGCACTGAAGCTTTCTTT CASSLQGGTEAFF
TRBJ2-2 19 TRBV7-2 NA TRBD2 TGTGCCAGCAGCTTATTAATCGGGGGACTAGCGGGAGTGGACGGGGAGCTGTTTTTT CASSLLIGGLAGVDGELFF
TRBJ1-5 14 TRBV19 NA NA TGTGCCAGTAGTAACCGGGACGGAAATCAGCCCCAGCATTTT CASSNRDGNQPQHF
TRBJ2-1 16 TRBV28 NA TRBD1 TGTGCCAGCAGATATCCACGGGACAGGGTCGGCAATGAGCAGTTCTTC CASRYPRDRVGNEQFF
TRBJ2-2 14 TRBV6-6 NA NA TGTGCCAGCAGTTACGGGGGGAACACCGGGGAGCTGTTTTTT CASSYGGNTGELFF
TRBJ1-1 14 TRBV19 NA TRBD1 TGTGCCAGCGCCTACGGACAGGCATCGACTGAAGCTTTCTTT CASAYGQASTEAFF
TRBJ2-1 15 TRBV5-4 once NA TGTGCCAGCAGCAGAAGGTCCGGGATCGGGGATGAGCAGTTCTTC CASSRRSGIGDEQFF
TRBJ2-7 16 TRBV4-3 NA TRBD2 TGCGCCAGCAGCCAAGCTGGGGGGGAAGCGGCCTACGAGCAGTACTTC CASSQAGGEAAYEQYF
TRBJ2-7 16 TRBV27 NA TRBD1 TGTGCCAGCAGCCTGTTGGCTGGACAGGATGAGGACGAGCAGTACTTC CASSLLAGQDEDEQYF
TRBJ2-7 16 TRBV18 NA NA TGTGCCAGCTCACCACTGGTGGGCCGGGGATCCTACGAGCAGTACTTC CASSPLVGRGSYEQYF
TRBJ1-2 14 TRBV6-5 NA TRBD1 TGTGCCAGCGCGACGGGACAGGCCCCCTATGGCTACACCTTC CASATGQAPYGYTF
TRBJ1-6 14 TRBV11-2 NA NA TGTGCCAGCAGCTTAGATGGTGGGAGATCACCCCTCCACTTT CASSLDGGRSPLHF
TRBJ2-3 15 TRBV7-3 NA NA TGTGCCAGCAGCTTCCAGGGTCCTAGCACAGATACGCAGTATTTT CASSFQGPSTDTQYF
TRBJ2-1 12 TRBV5-1 once NA TGCGCCAGCAGCCTTGACCTTGAGGAGCAGTTCTTC CASSLDLEEQFF
TRBJ1-2 12 TRBV4-3 NA NA TGCGCCAGCAGCCAAGCGGGCTATGGCTACACCTTC CASSQAGYGYTF
TRBJ1-4 16 TRBV23-1 NA TRBD1 TGCGCCAGCAGTCAGCTCCCGGGACAGACTAATGAAAAACTGTTTTTT CASSQLPGQTNEKLFF
TRBJ2-5 13 TRBV9 NA NA TGTGCCAGCAGCGTAGATACTGAAGAGACCCAGTACTTC CASSVDTEETQYF
TRBJ2-3 11 TRBV18 NA NA TGTGCCAGCTCACTCACAGATACGCAGTATTTT CASSLTDTQYF
TRBJ2-7 13 TRBV20-1 NA NA TGCAGTGCTAGTGGTCAGTCAAATTACGAGCAGTACTTC CSASGQSNYEQYF
TRBJ1-4 14 TRBV5-1 NA NA TGCGCCAGCAGCTTGGCTGCAACTAATGAAAAACTGTTTTTT CASSLAATNEKLFF
TRBJ1-4 14 TRBV19 NA NA TGTGCCAGTGCCAAGGGTGGATCTAATGAAAAACTGTTTTTT CASAKGGSNEKLFF
TRBJ1-2 14 TRBV15 NA NA TGTGCCACCAGCAGAGGGCCAGATAACTATGGCTACACCTTC CATSRGPDNYGYTF
TRBJ1-2 14 TRBV19 NA NA TGTGCCAGTAGTCCACGGGGGGGGACCTATGGCTACACCTTC CASSPRGGTYGYTF
TRBJ1-6 15 TRBV6-1 NA NA TGTGCCAGCAGTGAATATCAGGGAGATAATTCACCCCTCCACTTT CASSEYQGDNSPLHF
TRBJ2-1 11 TRBV5-8 NA NA TGTGCCAGCAGCCCTGTTTATGAGCAGTTCTTC CASSPVYEQFF
TRBJ1-2 14 TRBV7-9 NA NA TGTGCCAGCAGCGCCCTTGCAGGGGTCTATGGCTACACCTTC CASSALAGVYGYTF
TRBJ1-1 18 TRBV11-3 NA TRBD1 TGTGCCAGCAGCTGGCCGGACAGGGAAACGCGATTGAACACTGAAGCTTTCTTT CASSWPDRETRLNTEAFF
TRBJ2-1 15 TRBV15 NA NA TGTGCCACCAGCAGAGCCTGGGACACCTACAATGAGCAGTTCTTC CATSRAWDTYNEQFF
TRBJ2-1 11 TRBV7-2 NA NA TGTGCCAGCAGCCAGCGAGAGGTGCACTTCTTC CASSQREVHFF
TRBJ1-1 16 TRBV27 NA NA TGTGCCAGCAGTTTAACCGGGGCACAGGTGAACACTGAAGCTTTCTTT CASSLTGAQVNTEAFF
TRBJ2-1 15 TRBV14 NA NA TGTGCCAGCAGCTTGGCTCGGGGAGGGGGCAATGAGCAGTTCTTC CASSLARGGGNEQFF
TRBJ2-7 14 TRBV7-9 NA NA TGTGCCAGCTCCGGGGCCCGCCAACCTTACGAGCAGTACTTC CASSGARQPYEQYF
TRBJ1-6 14 TRBV6-2/TRBV6-3 NA NA TGTGCCAGCAGTTATCAGGAGTCTACTTCACCCCTCCACTTT CASSYQESTSPLHF
TRBJ2-4 17 TRBV6-2/TRBV6-3 once TRBD1 TGTGCCAGCAGTCCGCTTGGACAGGGGGCGGCCAAAAACATTCAGTACTTC CASSPLGQGAAKNIQYF
TRBJ2-3 15 TRBV5-6 NA NA TGTGCCAGCAGCTTGTTGGGGCCGGGCACAGATACGCAGTATTTT CASSLLGPGTDTQYF
TRBJ2-3 12 TRBV11-3 NA NA TGTGCCAGCAGCTCGATAGGAGGTACGCAGTATTTT CASSSIGGTQYF
TRBJ2-7 15 TRBV27 NA TRBD2 TGTGCCAGCAGTTTAGGTCTAGCGGCGACCTACGAGCAGTACTTC CASSLGLAATYEQYF
TRBJ2-3 14 TRBV18 NA NA TGTGCCAGCTCACCACCCGACGGGGTGGATACGCAGTATTTT CASSPPDGVDTQYF
TRBJ2-7 15 TRBV6-5 NA TRBD2 TGTGCCAGCAGTTATTACACTAGCGGGAGTTACGAGCAGTACTTC CASSYYTSGSYEQYF
TRBJ1-5 14 TRBV7-2 NA NA TGTGCCAGCAGCTTAGGGATGGCGGGTGAGCCCCAGCATTTT CASSLGMAGEPQHF
TRBJ1-2 14 TRBV27 NA NA TGTGCCAGCAGTCCGGGACCGGGGGACTATGGCTACACCTTC CASSPGPGDYGYTF